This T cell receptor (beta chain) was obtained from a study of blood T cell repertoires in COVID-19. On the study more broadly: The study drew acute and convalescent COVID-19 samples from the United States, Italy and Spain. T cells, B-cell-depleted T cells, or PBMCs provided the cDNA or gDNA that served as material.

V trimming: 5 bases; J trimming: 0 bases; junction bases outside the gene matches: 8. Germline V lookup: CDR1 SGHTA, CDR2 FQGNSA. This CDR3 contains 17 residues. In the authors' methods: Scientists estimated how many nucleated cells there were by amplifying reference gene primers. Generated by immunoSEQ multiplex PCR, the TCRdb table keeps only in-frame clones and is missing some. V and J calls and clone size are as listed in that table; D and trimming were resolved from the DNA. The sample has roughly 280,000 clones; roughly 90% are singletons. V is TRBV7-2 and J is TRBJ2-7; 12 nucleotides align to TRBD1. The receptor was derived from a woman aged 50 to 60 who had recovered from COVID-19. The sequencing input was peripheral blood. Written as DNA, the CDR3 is TGTGCCAGCAGCGCCGGGACAGGGGGCGACTACTCCTACGAGCAGTACTTC. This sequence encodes CASSAGTGGDYSYEQYF.